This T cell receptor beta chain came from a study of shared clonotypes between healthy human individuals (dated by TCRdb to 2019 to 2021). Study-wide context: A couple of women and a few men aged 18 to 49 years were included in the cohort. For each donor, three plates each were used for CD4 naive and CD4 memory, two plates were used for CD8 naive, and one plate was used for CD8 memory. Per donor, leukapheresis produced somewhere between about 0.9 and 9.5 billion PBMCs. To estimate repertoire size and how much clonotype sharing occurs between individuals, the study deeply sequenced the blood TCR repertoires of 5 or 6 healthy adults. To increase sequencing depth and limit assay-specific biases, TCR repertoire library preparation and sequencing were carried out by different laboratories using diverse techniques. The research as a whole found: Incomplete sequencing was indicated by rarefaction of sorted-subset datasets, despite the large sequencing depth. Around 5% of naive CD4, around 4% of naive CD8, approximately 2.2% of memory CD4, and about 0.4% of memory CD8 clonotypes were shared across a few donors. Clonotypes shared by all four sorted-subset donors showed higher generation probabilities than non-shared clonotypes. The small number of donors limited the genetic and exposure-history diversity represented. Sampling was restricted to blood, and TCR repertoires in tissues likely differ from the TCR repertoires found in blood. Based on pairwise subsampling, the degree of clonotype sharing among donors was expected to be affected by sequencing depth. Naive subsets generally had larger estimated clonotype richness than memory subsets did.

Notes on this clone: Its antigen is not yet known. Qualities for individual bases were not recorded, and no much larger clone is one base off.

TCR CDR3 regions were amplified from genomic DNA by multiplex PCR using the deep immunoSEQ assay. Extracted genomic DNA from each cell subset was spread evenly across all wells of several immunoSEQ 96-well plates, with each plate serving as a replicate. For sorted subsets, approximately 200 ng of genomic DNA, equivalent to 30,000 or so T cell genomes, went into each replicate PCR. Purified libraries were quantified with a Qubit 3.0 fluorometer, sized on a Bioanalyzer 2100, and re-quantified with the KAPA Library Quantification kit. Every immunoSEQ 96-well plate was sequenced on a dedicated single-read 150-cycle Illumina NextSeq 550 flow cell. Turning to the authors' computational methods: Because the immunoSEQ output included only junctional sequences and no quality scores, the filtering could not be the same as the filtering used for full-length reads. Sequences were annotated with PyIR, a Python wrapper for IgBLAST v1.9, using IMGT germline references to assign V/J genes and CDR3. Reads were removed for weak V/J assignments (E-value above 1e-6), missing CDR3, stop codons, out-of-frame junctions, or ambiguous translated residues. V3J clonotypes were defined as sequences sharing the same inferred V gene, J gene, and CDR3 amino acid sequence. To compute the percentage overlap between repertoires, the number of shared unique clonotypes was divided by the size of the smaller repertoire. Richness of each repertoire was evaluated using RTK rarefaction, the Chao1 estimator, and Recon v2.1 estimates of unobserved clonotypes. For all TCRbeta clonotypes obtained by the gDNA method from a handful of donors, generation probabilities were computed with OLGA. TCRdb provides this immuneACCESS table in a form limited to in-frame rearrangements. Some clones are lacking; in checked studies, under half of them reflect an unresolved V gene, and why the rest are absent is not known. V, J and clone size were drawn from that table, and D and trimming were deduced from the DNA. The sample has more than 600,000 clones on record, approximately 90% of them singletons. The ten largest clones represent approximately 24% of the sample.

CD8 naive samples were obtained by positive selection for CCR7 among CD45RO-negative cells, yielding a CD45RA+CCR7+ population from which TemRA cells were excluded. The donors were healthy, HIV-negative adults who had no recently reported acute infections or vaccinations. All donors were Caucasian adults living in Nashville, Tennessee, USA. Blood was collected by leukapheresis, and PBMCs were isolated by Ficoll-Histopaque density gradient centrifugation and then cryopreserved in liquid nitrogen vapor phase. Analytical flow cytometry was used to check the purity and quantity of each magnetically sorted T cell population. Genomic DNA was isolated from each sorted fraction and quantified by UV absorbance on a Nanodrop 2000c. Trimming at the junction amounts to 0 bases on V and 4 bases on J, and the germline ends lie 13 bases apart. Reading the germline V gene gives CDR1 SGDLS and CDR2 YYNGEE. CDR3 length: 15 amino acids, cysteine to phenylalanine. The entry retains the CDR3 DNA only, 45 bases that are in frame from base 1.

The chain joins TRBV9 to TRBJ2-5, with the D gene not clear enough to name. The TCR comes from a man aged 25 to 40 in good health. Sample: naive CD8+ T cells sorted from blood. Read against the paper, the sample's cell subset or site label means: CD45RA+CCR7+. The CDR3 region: CASSVDGGFGETQYF. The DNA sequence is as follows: TGTGCCAGCAGCGTAGATGGTGGGTTTGGAGAGACCCAGTACTTC. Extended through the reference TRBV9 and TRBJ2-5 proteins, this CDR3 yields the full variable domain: DSGVTQTPKHLITATGQRVTLRCSPRSGDLSVYWYQQSLDQGLQFLIQYYNGEERAKGNILERFSAQQFPDLHSELNLSSLELGDSALYFCASSVDGGFGETQYFGPGTRLLVL.